The 7 T cell receptor beta chains in this list originate from one sample, sequenced in a study of prognosis after radiotherapy for stage I lung cancer. Genomic DNA was the source, and TCR beta CDR3 was amplified from it by two-round multiplex PCR. Specific primers for each TRBV and TRBJ gene were what first-round PCR used. From the multiplex PCR reads, TCRdb called clonotypes with MiXCR, one entry per CDR3 protein. The table has about 12,000 distinct CDR3 sequences, about 51% seen once. This specimen was PBMCs, taken before or after stereotactic body radiation therapy (not recorded which). The receptor set was obtained from a donor over 45 with non-small cell lung cancer.

The chain employs TRBV27 and TRBJ2-5, with 10 nucleotides matching TRBD1. V shed 6 bases, J shed 7 bases, and the junction held 8 bases outside the gene matches. This CDR3 is built from 14 residues. Germline values: CDR1 MNHEY, CDR2 SMNVEV (reference sequence). The CDR3 protein is CASSQDRGEGTQYF. CDR3 coding DNA: TGTGCCAGCAGCCAGGACAGGGGGGAAGGGACCCAGTACTTC.

Points on this clonotype: The junction departs from the called germline gene at one end, perhaps through a read error. The rearrangement links TRBV27 to TRBJ2-3; D uncertain. There are 13 residues in the CDR3. From germline, CDR1 is MNHEY and CDR2 SMNVEV (reference sequence). The CDR3 sequence is CAISHQVADTQYF. CDR3 bases: TGTGCCATCAGTCATCAGGTTGCAGATACGCAGTATTTT.

The rearrangement links TRBV5-1 to TRBJ1-6; unclear D gene. From germline, CDR1 is SGHRS and CDR2 YFSETQ. The CDR3 loop spans 13 amino acids. V lost 4 bases and J 7 bases, leaving 9 bases between the germline ends. The CDR3 sequence is CASSNEQNSPLHF. The CDR3 DNA sequence: TGCGCCAGCAGCAACGAGCAAAATTCACCCCTCCACTTT.

In the case of this clonotype: This likely came from a read error, as a far larger clone is one base away. V is TRBV6-4 and J is TRBJ1-3, with TRBD1 as a possible D gene (5 bases). Between the trimmed V and J ends, which lost 5 bases and 4 bases, there was a span of 15 bases. Per the germline V gene, CDR1 is MRHNA and CDR2 is SNTAGT. The CDR3 is made up of 15 amino acids. CDR3 in amino acids: CASSLGGCFGNTIYF. CDR3 sequence (DNA): TGTGCCAGCAGTTTGGGGGGGTGTTTCGGAAACACCATATATTTT.

The chain couples TRBV11-3 to TRBJ2-1; D unresolved. Germline assignment: CDR1 SGHNT and CDR2 YENEEA. CDR3 size: 14 residues. V lost 1 base and J lost 7, with 11 bases in between. CDR3 sequence: CASSLAVRSNEQFF. The CDR3 bases are TGTGCCAGCAGCTTAGCGGTTCGGAGTAATGAGCAGTTCTTC. Drawing the rest from reference TRBV11-3 and TRBJ2-1, the complete variable domain is EAGVVQSPRYKIIEKKQPVAFWCNPISGHNTLYWYLQNLGQGPELLIRYENEEAVDDSQLPKDRFSAERLKGVDSTLKIQPAELGDSAVYLCASSLAVRSNEQFFGPGTRLTVL.

This clonotype is classed as medium-sized. This chain joins TRBV4-2 and TRBJ1-6; D call uncertain. From germline, CDR1 is LGHNA and CDR2 YNFKEQ. V was trimmed by 1 base and J by 8 bases, leaving 9 bases between them. This CDR3 has 14 amino acids. The CDR3 here is CASSQGARDSPLHF. In nucleotides, the CDR3 is TGTGCCAGCAGCCAAGGAGCGCGGGATTCACCCCTCCACTTT.

This clonotype was counted at least ten times. The rearrangement uses TRBV2 and TRBJ2-5, with D possibly called TRBD1 or TRBD2 (5 bases each). Trimming cost V 5 bases and J 7 bases, with 23 bases left between them. This CDR3 region has 16 residues. Germline loops: CDR1 SNHLY, CDR2 FYNNEI. CDR3 amino acids: CASSPDRGVKSGTQYF. Written as DNA, the CDR3 is TGTGCCAGCAGTCCAGACAGAGGGGTCAAATCGGGGACCCAGTACTTC.